This T cell receptor (beta chain) was sequenced for a study of PD-L1 blockade in urothelial cancer. On the study more broadly: Patients had been given 0 to 3 earlier chemotherapy regimens. Analyzed time points were 3 weeks (second dose) and 6 weeks after therapy began.

The CDR3 contains 14 residues. V trimming: 8 bases; J trimming: 6 bases; junction bases outside the gene matches: 10. CDR1 and CDR2 from the germline V gene are MNHEY and SVGAGI. Described time point: peripheral blood 6 weeks after treatment start. The data were produced by immunoSEQ multiplex PCR, yet TCRdb's version contains in-frame clones alone and is incomplete. The table lists tens of thousands of clones, about four fifths of them singletons, with around 10% in the top ten. This receptor was obtained from a man between 65 and 85 years old with urothelial cancer. The specimen was PBMCs, collected around atezolizumab (anti-PD-L1) treatment. V and J are TRBV6-5 and TRBJ2-1; 7 bases agree with TRBD2. The CDR3 reads CASAFGRGINEQFF. The CDR3 nucleotides are TGTGCCAGCGCCTTTGGGCGGGGGATCAATGAGCAGTTCTTC.